These 8 T cell receptor beta chains originate from one sample sequenced in a study of blood T cell repertoires in COVID-19. Method: immunoSEQ multiplex PCR; TCRdb's copy keeps in-frame clones and lacks some. The data show roughly 140,000 clones, 80% to 85% seen once. Sequenced: peripheral blood. The receptors derive from a woman of 80 years or more with acute or convalescent COVID-19.

The genes are TRBV7-8 and TRBJ2-3; possibly TRBD2 for D (6 bases). CDR3 length: 17 amino acids. Germline CDR1 is SGHVS and CDR2 is FQNEAQ. The V end was cut by 0 bases, the J end by 4 bases, with 17 bases between. This CDR3 is CASSLALPGLGADTQYF. The DNA for the CDR3 is TGTGCCAGCAGCTTAGCTTTACCGGGACTCGGGGCAGATACGCAGTATTTT.

This chain uses TRBV11-2 with TRBJ1-1; D unclear. Trimming pared 0 bases from V and 11 bases from J, leaving 16 bases between. The CDR3 extends over 14 amino acids. Germline lookup yields CDR1 SGHAT and CDR2 FQNNGV. Here the CDR3 reads CASSLDRLADQAFF. DNA of the CDR3: TGTGCCAGCAGCTTAGATCGGCTTGCGGATCAGGCTTTCTTT.

The chain combines TRBV27 with TRBJ2-7; 12 bases match TRBD2. Germline V gene lookup returns CDR1 MNHEY and CDR2 SMNVEV (reference sequence). This CDR3 has 14 amino acids. V gave up 3 bases and J gave up 4 bases; unmatched junction bases: 1. The CDR3 loop is CASSFGTSGYEQYF. The CDR3 nucleotides read TGTGCCAGCAGTTTCGGGACTAGCGGGTACGAGCAGTACTTC.

This chain connects TRBV2 to TRBJ2-5; 9 bases fit TRBD2. Germline trimming cut 5 bases from V and 5 bases from J; bases unmatched to any gene: 9. Germline loops: CDR1 SNHLY, CDR2 FYNNEI. CDR3 length equals 15 residues. Here the CDR3 reads CASSPGGRAPETQYF. The CDR3 bases are TGTGCCAGCAGTCCTGGCGGGAGGGCCCCGGAGACCCAGTACTTC.

This rearrangement joins TRBV6-6 to TRBJ1-1, with D maybe TRBD1 (5 bases). Germline V CDR1 and CDR2: MNHNY, SVGAGI (reference sequence). This CDR3 is 12 amino acids long. With 8 bases removed from V and 5 bases from J, the gap between germline ends came to 12 bases. The CDR3 sequence is CASSSEGTEAFF. CDR3 DNA: TGTGCCAGCTCGTCGGAGGGGACTGAAGCTTTCTTT.

The chain has TRBV13 and TRBJ1-2, with 7 positions matching TRBD1. V was clipped by 5 bases and J by 5 bases; unmatched bases: 8. The CDR3 loop spans 14 amino acids. Per germline, CDR1 PRHDT and CDR2 FYEKMQ (reference sequence). The CDR3 sequence: CASSPPGGLYGYTF. The CDR3 DNA reads as TGTGCCAGCAGCCCCCCAGGGGGATTGTATGGCTACACCTTC.

V is TRBV30 and J is TRBJ1-4; no clear D gene. Germline loops: CDR1 GTSNPN, CDR2 SVGIG (reference sequence). The CDR3 loop spans 13 amino acids. The V end was cut by 1 base, the J end by 4 bases, with 7 bases between. CDR3 sequence (DNA): TGTGCCTGGAGTGCAAATCATAATGAAAAACTGTTTTTT. It encodes CAWSANHNEKLFF.

This chain connects TRBV19 to TRBJ1-1, with TRBD1 matching over 7 bases. In germline, CDR1 is LNHDA, CDR2 SQIVND (reference sequence). The CDR3 covers 16 residues. V dropped 2 bases and J dropped 3; count of bases not matched to a gene: 9. The CDR3 is CASSIWQGVEDTEAFF. In nucleotides, the CDR3 is TGTGCCAGTAGTATATGGCAGGGGGTCGAGGACACTGAAGCTTTCTTT.